These 15 T cell receptor beta chains were all obtained from the same sample, sequenced in a study of Ad26.COV2.S vaccination and SARS-CoV-2 variants. Regarding treatment: over 15 received Ad26.COV2.S at low or high dose, single or two shots; 5 received placebo; per-sample allocation not given. After the first vaccine or placebo injection, samples were drawn on day 63. This table comes from immunoSEQ multiplex PCR, and its TCRdb copy is limited to in-frame clones, with some not included. The sample has about 420,000 clones, approximately 90% seen once. Sequenced here: peripheral blood, sampled in a trial of Ad26.COV2.S vaccine versus placebo. The receptors here all came from a person between 18 and 60 years old who received the Ad26.COV2.S COVID-19 vaccine or a placebo.

The gene calls are TRBV28 and TRBJ2-4; D might be TRBD1 (6 bases). V lost 4 bases to trimming and J lost 0 bases, with 10 bases between them. The CDR3 runs 15 residues. Germline lookup yields CDR1 MDHEN and CDR2 SYDVKM. The DNA for the CDR3 is TGTGCCAGCAGTTCAGGGGCGGGAGCCAAAAACATTCAGTACTTC. Amino acids: CASSSGAGAKNIQYF.

The chain links TRBV27 to TRBJ2-7, with 8 positions matching TRBD1. The CDR3 is 14 amino acids. Looked up from germline, CDR1 is MNHEY and CDR2 is SMNVEV (reference sequence). Unmatched junction bases numbered 8, after V lost 3 bases and J lost 7 bases. CDR3 sequence (DNA): TGTGCCAGCAGTTTTTACAGGGGGTCGTGGGAGCAGTACTTC. Its protein product is CASSFYRGSWEQYF.

The rearrangement joins TRBV27 to TRBJ2-7; D is perhaps TRBD1 (5 bases). This CDR3 is built from 13 residues. From germline, CDR1 is MNHEY and CDR2 SMNVEV (reference sequence). Deletions cut 2 bases from V and 2 bases from J, with 7 bases between. This chain's CDR3 is CASSLGAPYEQYF. The CDR3 DNA is TGTGCCAGCAGTTTAGGGGCCCCCTACGAGCAGTACTTC.

The CDR3 sequence is CASSPGTGRVRPNEKLFF. The CDR3 DNA sequence: TGTGCCAGCAGCCCCGGGACAGGGAGGGTCCGTCCGAATGAAAAACTGTTTTTT. The rearrangement joins TRBV9 to TRBJ1-4; 9 bases map to TRBD1. The CDR3 covers 18 residues. The germline V gene has CDR1 SGDLS and CDR2 YYNGEE. V was pared by 4 bases and J by 5 bases, with 15 bases of the junction left unmatched. The full variable domain, its missing parts supplied by reference TRBV9 and TRBJ1-4, is DSGVTQTPKHLITATGQRVTLRCSPRSGDLSVYWYQQSLDQGLQFLIQYYNGEERAKGNILERFSAQQFPDLHSELNLSSLELGDSALYFCASSPGTGRVRPNEKLFFGSGTQLSVL.

The V call is TRBV5-1, the J call TRBJ2-2, with unresolved D. V gave up 5 bases and J gave up 3 bases, with 14 bases separating them. The V gene's germline CDR1 is SGHRS and CDR2 YFSETQ. The CDR3 extends over 15 amino acids. Here the CDR3 reads CASSLRVGYTGELFF. CDR3 DNA sequence: TGCGCCAGCAGTCTCCGCGTGGGGTACACCGGGGAGCTGTTTTTT.

This clone appeared once. The chain is built from TRBV18 and TRBJ1-2; possible D gene TRBD1, 5 bases. The ends were cut back, 2 bases at V and 7 bases at J, with 20 bases in the middle. The germline V gene encodes CDR1 KGHSH and CDR2 LQKENI. The CDR3 loop spans 16 amino acids. The CDR3 loop is CASSPSSEGLRFGYTF. The CDR3 nucleotides are TGTGCCAGCTCACCATCATCAGAGGGACTTCGATTTGGCTACACCTTC.

The chain links TRBV7-2 to TRBJ2-1, with 14 nucleotides matching TRBD2. This CDR3 region has 16 residues. From germline, CDR1 is SGHTA and CDR2 FQGNSA. Trimming removed 5 bases from V and 9 bases from J; junction bases left unmatched: 9. The CDR3 loop is CASSRKTSGGAGEQFF. In DNA, the CDR3 is TGTGCCAGCAGCAGGAAGACTAGCGGGGGGGCTGGTGAGCAGTTCTTC.

This clone was detected once. V usage is TRBV12-2 and J usage is TRBJ1-4. TRBV12-2 is termed a pseudogene. The CDR3 is made up of 18 amino acids. Here the CDR3 DNA reads TGTGCAAGTCGCTTCTTCGCGAGCCCAACCCGGGGGAAGGAAAAACTGTTTTTT. Protein sequence: CASRFFASPTRGKEKLFF.

In DNA form, the CDR3 reads TGTGCCAGCAGCCGACGTCTTCCTAGCGGGGGCTACGAGCAGTACTTC. Its protein is CASSRRLPSGGYEQYF. The V call is TRBV5-6, the J call TRBJ2-7; 10 bases match TRBD2. The CDR3 contains 16 residues. Germline V gene data show CDR1 as SGHDT and CDR2 as YYEEEE. V gave up 4 bases and J gave up 3 bases; unmatched junction bases: 10.

The chain combines TRBV7-9 with TRBJ2-7; possible D gene TRBD2, 6 bases. The V gene lost 4 bases and the J gene lost 3 bases, with 13 bases spanning the gap. Germline V gene sequence: CDR1 SEHNR, CDR2 FQNEAQ (reference sequence). The CDR3 spans 14 residues. This chain's CDR3 is CASSWKEGNYEQYF. The CDR3 DNA reads TGTGCCAGCAGCTGGAAGGAGGGCAACTACGAGCAGTACTTC.

This chain connects TRBV7-9 to TRBJ2-1; D is unresolved. The CDR3 covers 14 residues. V shed 1 base and J shed 9 bases, with 13 bases lying between them. Germline CDR1 and CDR2: SEHNR and FQNEAQ (reference sequence). This CDR3 is CASSLGVASPEQFF. CDR3 coding DNA: TGTGCCAGCAGCTTAGGAGTTGCATCCCCTGAGCAGTTCTTC.

This clone was counted a few times. The chain employs TRBV7-2 and TRBJ2-5; 7 bases align to TRBD2. The germline gives CDR1 SGHTA, CDR2 FQGNSA. The junction had 3 bases not matched to a gene; V was cut back by 2 bases and J by 0 bases. The CDR3 loop spans 15 amino acids. CDR3 residues: CASSLPAGYQETQYF. The CDR3 nucleotides read TGTGCCAGCAGCTTACCAGCGGGGTACCAAGAGACCCAGTACTTC.

This chain joins TRBV6-5 and TRBJ1-2, with TRBD1 matching 9 bases. The CDR3 is made up of 13 amino acids. Germline V lookup: CDR1 MNHEY, CDR2 SVGAGI. V lost 2 bases and J lost 8; bases outside the gene matches: 3. CDR3 bases: TGTGCCAGCAGTTACGACAGGGGGTCCGGCTACACCTTC. Encoded protein: CASSYDRGSGYTF.

The chain is built from TRBV7-3 and TRBJ1-1; D is uncertain. The V and J ends lost 5 bases and 1 base respectively, with 8 bases between them. Germline-derived CDR1 and CDR2 are SGHTA and FQGTGA. This CDR3 contains 13 residues. The CDR3 coding sequence is TGTGCCAGCAGCACGGACCCGAACACTGAAGCTTTCTTT. This gives the protein CASSTDPNTEAFF.

The V gene is TRBV28, the J gene TRBJ2-2; TRBD1 might be the D (6 bases). V lost 5 bases, J lost 2 bases, and 15 bases lay in between. The V gene's germline CDR1 is MDHEN and CDR2 SYDVKM. The CDR3 is 16 residues long. The DNA of the CDR3 is TGTGCCAGCAGTCCCTCGAGGGGGACCAACACCGGGGAGCTGTTTTTT. Translated: CASSPSRGTNTGELFF.